This passage covers 21 T cell receptor beta chains from one sample sequenced in a study of blood T cell repertoires in COVID-19. Repertoires were generated with immunoSEQ multiplex PCR, while TCRdb's copy carries only in-frame clones and drops some. Of 200,000 to 250,000 clones listed, 70% to 90% are singletons. The sequenced sample was PBMCs or T cells enriched from blood (not recorded which). These receptors came from a woman aged 45-60 years with acute COVID-19.

The genes are TRBV3-1 (or the pseudogene TRBV3-2) and TRBJ1-4, with D maybe TRBD1 (5 bases). The V end was cut by 2 bases, the J end by 2 bases, with 9 bases between. The CDR3 contains 15 residues. Germline assignment: CDR1 LGHDT and CDR2 YNNKEL (reference sequence). The CDR3 reads CASSQRGGTNEKLFF. CDR3 in DNA: TGTGCCAGCAGCCAAAGGGGTGGGACTAATGAAAAACTGTTTTTT.

V and J are TRBV4-2 and TRBJ2-1; 8 bases fit TRBD2. The CDR3 has 18 residues. The germline V gene encodes CDR1 LGHNA and CDR2 YNFKEQ. The junction had 12 bases not matched to a gene; V was cut back by 1 base and J by 4 bases. The CDR3 nucleotides are TGTGCCAGCAGCCAAGGGGGTTTGGCGGGAGGAGGGTACAATGAGCAGTTCTTC. This sequence encodes CASSQGGLAGGGYNEQFF.

The chain employs TRBV19 and TRBJ1-4, with TRBD1 identical over 9 bases. This CDR3 contains 16 residues. The germline CDR1 and CDR2 sequences are LNHDA and SQIVND (reference sequence). The J segment lost 8 bases and the V segment lost 5 bases, leaving 12 bases of the junction unmatched. This CDR3 is CASSRDREGSGEKLFF. The DNA of the CDR3 is TGTGCCAGTAGTCGGGACAGGGAAGGATCTGGGGAAAAACTGTTTTTT. Supplemented by reference TRBV19 and TRBJ1-4, the full variable domain reads DGGITQSPKYLFRKEGQNVTLSCEQNLNHDAMYWYRQDPGQGLRLIYYSQIVNDFQKGDIAEGYSVSREKKESFPLTVTSAQKNPTAFYLCASSRDREGSGEKLFFGSGTQLSVL.

This clone appeared once. The V and J genes are TRBV6-2 or TRBV6-3 and TRBJ1-2; D is ambiguous. V was cut by 6 bases and J by 0 bases, with 8 bases left in between. The CDR3 contains 13 residues. The germline V gene has CDR1 MNHEY and CDR2 SVGEGT. The CDR3 here is CASSTEANYGYTF. The CDR3, as DNA: TGTGCCAGCAGCACCGAGGCTAACTATGGCTACACCTTC.

V gene TRBV5-1 combines with J gene TRBJ1-4, with 11 bases identical to TRBD1. CDR3 length: 15 amino acids. The germline V gene has CDR1 SGHRS and CDR2 YFSETQ. The trim removed 3 bases at V and 7 bases at J, leaving 5 bases unmatched. Here the CDR3 reads CASSSTGTGGEKLFF. As DNA, the CDR3 is TGCGCCAGCAGCTCCACCGGGACAGGGGGTGAAAAACTGTTTTTT.

This chain links TRBV19 with TRBJ2-1; the D is unclear. This CDR3 has 11 amino acids. Germline V gene sequence: CDR1 LNHDA, CDR2 SQIVND (reference sequence). Deletions cut 4 bases from V and 7 bases from J, with 5 bases between. CDR3 in amino acids: CASSKLNEQFF. Here the CDR3 DNA reads TGTGCCAGTAGTAAGCTTAATGAGCAGTTCTTC.

This chain uses TRBV14 with TRBJ2-1; 9 bases map to TRBD2. V dropped 4 bases and J dropped 3; count of bases not matched to a gene: 4. The CDR3 has 15 amino acids. Germline lookup yields CDR1 SGHDN and CDR2 FVKESK. The CDR3: CASSRLAVRYNEQFF. The CDR3, as DNA: TGTGCCAGCAGCCGACTAGCGGTCCGCTACAATGAGCAGTTCTTC.

V is TRBV18 and J is TRBJ2-7; 9 nucleotides agree with TRBD1. The CDR3 totals 15 residues. J gave up 1 base and V 3 bases, and 4 bases lay outside the gene matches. Germline CDR1 is KGHSH and CDR2 is LQKENI. CDR3 loop: CASSPDRGLSYEQYF. CDR3 nucleotides: TGTGCCAGCTCACCGGACAGGGGCCTTTCCTACGAGCAGTACTTC.

V usage is TRBV3-1 (or the pseudogene TRBV3-2) and J usage is TRBJ2-1, with 12 bases matching TRBD2. Losses at the gene ends were 0 bases for V and 9 bases for J; bases not matched to a gene: 12. Germline CDR1 reads LGHDT; CDR2 reads YNNKEL (reference sequence). The length of the CDR3 is 18 residues. The CDR3 region is CASSQDALAGGPGVEQFF. DNA of the CDR3: TGTGCCAGCAGCCAAGATGCTCTAGCGGGAGGGCCCGGGGTTGAGCAGTTCTTC.

This chain connects TRBV30 to TRBJ2-5, with 9 nucleotides matching TRBD2. The CDR3 covers 13 residues. With V trimmed by 5 bases and J by 5 bases, 6 bases remained unmatched. Germline CDR1 and CDR2: GTSNPN and SVGIG (reference sequence). In DNA, the CDR3 is TGTGCCTGGTGGAGGACTAGCGCGGAGACCCAGTACTTC. This encodes CAWWRTSAETQYF.

The chain is built from TRBV7-2 and TRBJ2-7; 8 nucleotides line up with TRBD2. With V trimmed by 3 bases and J by 0 bases, 4 bases remained unmatched. CDR3 length: 15 amino acids. Germline V lookup: CDR1 SGHTA, CDR2 FQGNSA. In DNA, the CDR3 is TGTGCCAGCAGCTTCAGCGGGAGCCCCTCCTACGAGCAGTACTTC. Amino acids: CASSFSGSPSYEQYF. The variable domain in full, with the rest retrieved from reference TRBV7-2 and TRBJ2-7, is GAGVSQSPSNKVTEKGKDVELRCDPISGHTALYWYRQSLGQGLEFLIYFQGNSAPDKSGLPSDRFSAERTGGSVSTLTIQRTQQEDSAVYLCASSFSGSPSYEQYFGPGTRLTVT.

This clone was seen just once. The chain has TRBV19 and TRBJ2-2, with 10 bases matching TRBD1. The CDR3 is 17 residues long. Germline V lookup: CDR1 LNHDA, CDR2 SQIVND (reference sequence). V gave up 3 bases and J gave up 7 bases; unmatched junction bases: 11. CDR3 protein: CASSIQGATGGFGELFF. CDR3 nucleotides: TGTGCCAGTAGTATTCAGGGGGCGACAGGGGGCTTCGGGGAGCTGTTTTTT.

This clone is a singleton in its sample. This sequence joins TRBV5-6 and TRBJ2-7, with a weak D call TRBD2 (5 bases). Germline V gene data show CDR1 as SGHDT and CDR2 as YYEEEE. This CDR3 has 15 amino acids. V lost 4 bases, J lost 1 base, and 15 bases lay in between. CDR3 sequence: CASSKWTARSYEQYF. In nucleotides, the CDR3 is TGTGCCAGCAGCAAATGGACTGCCCGTTCCTACGAGCAGTACTTC.

The chain links TRBV7-3 to TRBJ2-5, with TRBD2 identical over 10 bases. The CDR3 spans 16 residues. V trimming: 3 bases; J trimming: 3 bases; junction bases outside the gene matches: 7. CDR1 is SGHTA, CDR2 FQGTGA, per germline. The CDR3 protein is CASSLSFTSGKETQYF. CDR3 in DNA: TGTGCCAGCAGCTTGAGTTTTACTAGCGGGAAAGAGACCCAGTACTTC.

This CDR3 reads CAIRDRGVNSPLHF. The CDR3 nucleotides are TGTGCCATCAGGGACAGGGGGGTAAATTCACCCCTCCACTTT. This chain uses TRBV10-3 with TRBJ1-6, with 10 bases fitting TRBD1. Germline V gene data show CDR1 as ENHRY and CDR2 as SYGVKD. V lost 6 bases and J lost 7; bases outside the gene matches: 3. This CDR3 region has 14 residues.

This rearrangement joins TRBV28 to TRBJ1-5; 7 bases fit TRBD1. This CDR3 is built from 14 residues. V gave up 5 bases and J gave up 4 bases; unmatched junction bases: 5. The germline CDR1 and CDR2 sequences are MDHEN and SYDVKM. The DNA for the CDR3 is TGTGCCAGCAGTCCGATACAGGGGAATCAGCCCCAGCATTTT. Translation: CASSPIQGNQPQHF.

The CDR3, as DNA: TGTGCCAGCAGCTTAGTAAGGCAGGGAGGATACGAGCAGTACTTC. Its translation: CASSLVRQGGYEQYF. The chain employs TRBV11-2 and TRBJ2-7; the D gene is possibly TRBD2 (6 bases). The CDR3 is 15 residues long. Per germline, CDR1 SGHAT and CDR2 FQNNGV. The ends were cut back, 1 base at V and 4 bases at J, with 14 bases in the middle.

This clone has just a few counts. This sample also contains other DNA sequences that code for the same CDR3. CDR3 residues: CASSSGGDGYTF. As DNA, the CDR3 is TGTGCCAGCAGTTCAGGGGGTGATGGCTACACCTTC. The chain is built from TRBV6-5 and TRBJ1-2; 7 bases match TRBD1. Trimming at V came to 4 bases and at J to 6 bases, leaving 2 bases not matched to a gene. Looked up from germline, CDR1 is MNHEY and CDR2 is SVGAGI. The CDR3 totals 12 residues.

The chain is built from TRBV27 and TRBJ2-5, with D maybe TRBD1 (5 bases). This CDR3 region has 15 residues. V was pared by 4 bases and J by 5 bases, with 17 bases between. Germline V gives CDR1 MNHEY, CDR2 SMNVEV (reference sequence). The CDR3 region has the DNA TGTGCCAGCAGTTGGAACTCAGGGTATGGGGAGACCCAGTACTTC. It codes for CASSWNSGYGETQYF.

This clone was seen once. The rearrangement links TRBV23-1 to TRBJ2-7, with 9 positions matching TRBD1. TRBV23-1 is annotated as an ORF whose role is uncertain. The CDR3 is 15 amino acids. The V and J ends lost 5 bases and 2 bases, in that order; junction bases with no gene match: 7. As DNA, the CDR3 is TGCGCCAGCAGTGTAAACCGGGACAGGGCCTACGAGCAGTACTTC. It specifies CASSVNRDRAYEQYF.

V gene TRBV28 combines with J gene TRBJ1-2, with 9 bases matching TRBD1. Germline assignment: CDR1 MDHEN and CDR2 SYDVKM. Unmatched junction bases numbered 10, after V lost 4 bases and J lost 4 bases. The CDR3 has 16 amino acids. CDR3 DNA sequence: TGTGCCAGCAGTTCCATCCCCGGGACAGGGCCCTATGGCTACACCTTC. Amino acid sequence: CASSSIPGTGPYGYTF.